These 3 T cell receptor beta chains originate from one sample sequenced in a study of cytomegalovirus exposure and HLA in healthy donors. Researchers ran the PCR with 60 Vbeta and 13 Jbeta primers. Method: immunoSEQ multiplex PCR; TCRdb's copy keeps in-frame clones and lacks some. The repertoire holds tens of thousands of clones, with 79% as singletons. The specimen was PBMCs. Every receptor here comes from a woman in her forties in good health and CMV-seropositive.

The chain is built from TRBV7-3 and TRBJ2-5; D possibly corresponds to TRBD1 (6 bases). CDR1 is SGHTA and CDR2 is FQGTGA in the germline V gene. The V end was cut by 3 bases, the J end by 3 bases, with 8 bases between. The length of the CDR3 is 13 residues. In DNA form, the CDR3 reads TGTGCCAGCAGCTTTGGGACAAAAGAGACCCAGTACTTC. Encoded protein: CASSFGTKETQYF.

The rearrangement links TRBV5-6 to TRBJ2-5, with 9 bases lining up with TRBD2. Losses at the gene ends were 2 bases for V and 5 bases for J; bases not matched to a gene: 7. Germline CDR1 SGHDT, CDR2 YYEEEE. The CDR3 runs 15 residues. The CDR3 sequence is CASSLWTSDQETQYF. CDR3 nucleotides: TGTGCCAGCAGCTTATGGACTAGCGATCAGGAGACCCAGTACTTC.

The rearrangement joins TRBV5-8 to TRBJ1-5; D uncertain. The V end was cut by 2 bases, the J end by 7 bases, with 10 bases between. This CDR3 has 13 amino acids. Germline V gives CDR1 SGHTS, CDR2 YDEGEE. The CDR3 DNA is TGTGCCAGCAGCTTCGGGGTTTTACAGCCCCAGCATTTT. Encoded protein: CASSFGVLQPQHF.